These 12 T cell receptor beta chains share one sample of origin, sequenced in a study of blood T cells in healthy people across ages. Using a J-beta primer mix together with a sample-barcoded 5' primer, a second PCR was run for roughly 6 to 12 cycles. TCRdb reprocessed the 5' RACE reads with MiXCR, giving one entry per CDR3 protein. The sample consists of about 800,000 distinct CDR3 sequences, approximately 25% of them appearing once. These data also formed part of another study, on T cells of mothers and their children.

What was sequenced was blood. The receptor set was obtained from a boy aged 5-17 years in good health.

This clonotype has a count of ten or more. The rearrangement links TRBV7-2 to TRBJ2-5; D gene unclear. Germline V gene sequence: CDR1 SGHTA, CDR2 FQGNSA. The ends were cut back, 3 bases at V and 2 bases at J, with 16 bases in the middle. This CDR3 is 16 amino acids long. This CDR3 is CASSFSVAAYQETQYF. CDR3 coding DNA: TGTGCCAGCAGCTTTAGTGTCGCAGCCTATCAAGAGACCCAGTACTTC.

The gene calls are TRBV7-9 and TRBJ1-1; D ambiguous. V was clipped by 9 bases and J by 1 base, with 15 bases between them. The germline V gene has CDR1 SEHNR and CDR2 FQNEAQ (reference sequence). CDR3 length: 14 amino acids. The CDR3 DNA is TGTGCCAGTGCCAGTGGGAGGTGGAACACTGAAGCTTTCTTT. It yields the protein CASASGRWNTEAFF.

This clonotype came up a few times. J is TRBJ2-6 and V is TRBV12-3 or TRBV12-4; D might be TRBD2 (5 bases). This CDR3 region has 17 residues. Trimming took off 6 bases at V and 3 bases at J, with 18 bases between the two ends. The CDR3 DNA sequence: TGTGCCAGCAGCCCTCTTGTCGGGGTGGATGGGGCCAACGTCCTGACTTTC. Translated, it gives CASSPLVGVDGANVLTF.

A note on this clonotype: The junction departs from germline at one end; a sequencing error may be responsible. The chain couples TRBV28 to TRBJ2-1; D might be TRBD2 (5 bases). This CDR3 comprises 17 residues. In germline, CDR1 is MDHEN, CDR2 SYDVKM. In nucleotides, the CDR3 is TGCGCCAGCAGGCATATGATGGACGGAGGTCCCTACAATGAGCAGTTCTTC. It encodes CASRHMMDGGPYNEQFF.

The rearrangement links TRBV12-3 or TRBV12-4 to TRBJ2-7; 7 bases line up with TRBD1. The J call is doubtful: the DNA matches TRBJ2-5 better. CDR3 length: 14 residues. CDR3 sequence: CASSPNRGKETQYF. The CDR3 region has the DNA TGTGCCAGCAGTCCCAACAGGGGTAAAGAGACCCAGTACTTC.

V gene TRBV14 combines with J gene TRBJ2-1; D might be TRBD2 (7 bases). Looked up from germline, CDR1 is SGHDN and CDR2 is FVKESK. The CDR3 consists of 15 residues. Trimming pared 1 base from V and 4 bases from J, leaving 11 bases between. CDR3 DNA sequence: TGTGCCAGCAGCCAAGCCGGGGGGCTTTACAATGAGCAGTTCTTC. Protein sequence: CASSQAGGLYNEQFF.

In its sample, this clonotype was seen a few times. V gene TRBV18 combines with J gene TRBJ2-6, with D tentatively TRBD1 or TRBD2 (6 bases each). V was pared by 4 bases and J by 4 bases, with 17 bases between. The CDR3 has 17 amino acids. Germline assignment: CDR1 KGHSH and CDR2 LQKENI. This CDR3 reads CASSRRGTGSGANVLTF. The CDR3 DNA reads as TGTGCCAGCTCACGGAGGGGGACTGGCTCGGGGGCCAACGTCCTGACTTTC.

Note on this clonotype: Possible read error: a much larger clone is one base away. V gene TRBV7-2 combines with J gene TRBJ2-5, with D unclear. Germline V gene sequence: CDR1 SGHTA, CDR2 FQGNSA. The CDR3 is 14 amino acids. CDR3 sequence reads: CASSLPGYHETQYF. The CDR3, as DNA: TGTGCCAGCAGCTTGCCCGGGTACCATGAGACCCAGTACTTC.

This clonotype showed up just a few times. The J gene is TRBJ2-5, the V gene TRBV4-3, with a weak D call TRBD1 (6 bases). Near its end, the DNA agrees better with TRBJ2-1, so the J call may be wrong. The CDR3 totals 13 residues. Germline loops: CDR1 LGHNA, CDR2 YSLEER. CDR3 bases: TGCGCCAGCAGCCAAGGAACAGGGTACGAGCAGTTCTTC. Translation gives CASSQGTGYEQFF.

In this sample, this clonotype turned up a few times. The chain joins TRBV7-9 to TRBJ2-7; the match to TRBD1 covers 7 bases. The CDR3 runs 14 residues. The germline V gene has CDR1 SEHNR and CDR2 FQNEAQ (reference sequence). V shed 2 bases and J 5 bases; nucleotides not matched to a gene: 6. This CDR3 reads CASSLNSQGDEQYF. For the CDR3, the DNA is TGTGCCAGCAGCTTAAACTCTCAGGGGGACGAGCAGTACTTC.

This clonotype was counted only a few times. The rearrangement joins TRBV6-2 or TRBV6-3 to TRBJ2-5, with TRBD1 as a possible D gene (6 bases). Germline V gives CDR1 MNHEY, CDR2 SVGEGT. Trimming left V 6 bases short and J 8 bases short, with 19 bases between. This CDR3 spans 14 amino acids. CDR3: CASRGQGPGVTQYF. The CDR3 DNA follows: TGTGCCAGCAGAGGTCAGGGGCCGGGTGTCACCCAGTACTTC.

This sequence joins TRBV7-9 and TRBJ2-5, with D unclear. The DNA end is a closer match to TRBJ2-7, so the J assignment may be wrong. Germline V gives CDR1 SEHNR, CDR2 FQNEAQ (reference sequence). The CDR3 contains 15 residues. CDR3 loop: CASSPWAGEPYEQYF. The CDR3 nucleotides are TGTGCCAGCAGCCCGTGGGCAGGCGAGCCCTACGAGCAGTACTTC.